The clone carrying this T cell receptor (beta chain) was seen a handful of times. What it binds is unknown. The data are from a study of cytomegalovirus exposure and HLA in healthy donors. General study results and limits: Researchers reported from a later analysis that most CMV-associated TCR beta chains appeared HLA-restricted.

Both 60 Vbeta primers and 13 Jbeta primers went into the PCR. TCRdb's table, derived via immunoSEQ multiplex PCR, lists solely in-frame clones and lacks some. The table includes 60,000 or so clones, 60% to 80% detected once. CDR1 is SNHLY and CDR2 is FYNNEI in the germline V gene. After removal of 7 bases from V and 1 base from J, the junction contained 12 bases not matched to a gene. CDR3 length equals 16 residues. The sequencing sample was made of PBMCs. The J gene is TRBJ1-2, the V gene TRBV2; TRBD1 agrees at 7 bases. The sequence was collected from a woman aged 35 to 49 in good health and CMV-seropositive. Here the CDR3 DNA reads TGTGCCAGCACCATCAGTGGACAGGCTTTTAACTATGGCTACACCTTC. It is translated as CASTISGQAFNYGYTF.